This TCR beta chain is from a study of siplizumab effects on memory and regulatory T cells. Study-wide results and limits: In unstimulated cells, naive T cells appeared more diverse than memory T cells and seemed major alloresponse contributors. Whether the proliferating Tregs (from siplizumab cultures) were suppressive was not confirmed.

Produced via immunoSEQ multiplex PCR; TCRdb's table is partial and in-frame only. Altogether some 100,000 clones are present, 90% to 95% being singletons, with the ten largest covering about 6.7%. A word on this clone: Its antigen remains unidentified.

The receptor comes from a human donor in good health. The sequencing input was CD8+ T cells sorted from blood.

The CDR3 bases are TGTGCCAGCAGTTTAACGAGGGGGAGTCAGCCCCAGCATTTT. Translated: CASSLTRGSQPQHF. The rearrangement uses TRBV27 and TRBJ1-5; weak D call: TRBD1 (6 bases). Germline loops: CDR1 MNHEY, CDR2 SMNVEV (reference sequence). CDR3 size: 14 residues. The V end lost 2 bases, the J end lost 6 bases, and 11 bases lay between the germline ends.